This T cell receptor beta chain was documented in a study of blood T cell repertoires in COVID-19. Looking at the study overall: Sources were T cells, B-cell-depleted T cells, or PBMCs; the material itself was cDNA or gDNA.

Germline CDR1 GTSNPN, CDR2 SVGIG (reference sequence). This CDR3 has 12 residues. With V trimmed by 3 bases and J by 7 bases, 5 bases remained unmatched. In the study's own analysis: Amplification with reference gene primers provided the estimates of nucleated cell counts. Some clones are missing from TCRdb's copy, which holds only in-frame ones; the method was immunoSEQ multiplex PCR. The V and J calls and clone size come from that table; D and trimming were worked out from the DNA. This sample has some 220,000 clones; around four fifths occur once, and the top ten carry just under 6.5%. Sample: peripheral blood. The chain is built from TRBV30 and TRBJ1-1, with 7 bases lining up with TRBD1. This sequence was found in a woman aged 55-75 years with active or convalescent COVID-19. CDR3 region: CAWSPTGSEAFF. The CDR3 DNA reads TGTGCCTGGAGCCCGACAGGGAGTGAAGCTTTCTTT.